These 27 T cell receptor beta chains were sequenced from one sample in a study of cytomegalovirus exposure and HLA in healthy donors. The method was immunoSEQ multiplex PCR; TCRdb's version includes in-frame clones alone and lacks a portion of them. The sample shows some 130,000 clones, 88% of them seen only once. The sequenced sample was PBMCs. The receptors come from a man aged 30 to 39 in good health and CMV-seronegative.

V and J are TRBV30 and TRBJ1-1; unclear D gene. Germline CDR1 GTSNPN, CDR2 SVGIG (reference sequence). Trimming left V 3 bases short and J 1 base short, with 9 bases between. This CDR3 spans 13 amino acids. The CDR3 bases are TGTGCCTGGAGCAGAGACTCGAACACTGAAGCTTTCTTT. It translates to CAWSRDSNTEAFF.

The rearrangement uses TRBV6-1 and TRBJ1-4; D might be TRBD1 (6 bases). V gave up 8 bases and J gave up 5 bases, with 15 bases separating them. The germline CDR1 and CDR2 sequences are MNHNS and SASEGT. The CDR3 loop spans 14 amino acids. The CDR3 loop reads CASFPGDPNEKLFF. In nucleotides, the CDR3 is TGTGCCAGCTTCCCAGGGGATCCGAATGAAAAACTGTTTTTT.

The chain has TRBV27 and TRBJ1-2; tentative D call: TRBD1 (6 bases). Germline values: CDR1 MNHEY, CDR2 SMNVEV (reference sequence). The CDR3 length is 16 residues. V lost 6 bases and J 0 bases, leaving 17 bases between the germline ends. CDR3 DNA sequence: TGTGCCAGCAGCTCGACGACAGGTGATTCTAACTATGGCTACACCTTC. Residues: CASSSTTGDSNYGYTF.

The genes are TRBV5-4 and TRBJ2-3; the match to TRBD2 covers 12 bases. Per germline, CDR1 SGHNT and CDR2 YYREEE (reference sequence). This CDR3 is 18 amino acids long. Losses at the gene ends were 4 bases for V and 0 bases for J; bases not matched to a gene: 9. The CDR3 nucleotides are TGTGCCAGCAGCGCGGGACTAGCGGGCAGGAGGAGCACAGATACGCAGTATTTT. It translates to CASSAGLAGRRSTDTQYF.

Concerning this clone itself: It is unclear where the CDR3 begins or ends on the DNA, so no DNA is shown, and the CDR3 is as TCRdb lists it. The V call is TRBV29-1, the J call TRBJ1-4; the D call in the table, TRBD1, was not verified against the DNA. The CDR3 is 11 residues long, counting both termini. CDR1 and CDR2 (germline): SQVTM, ANQGSEA. CDR3: CSVGFGQGAFF.

The V and J genes are TRBV5-1 and TRBJ2-5; D uncertain. This CDR3 has 11 residues. The V end was cut by 2 bases, the J end by 7 bases, with 6 bases between. Germline V lookup: CDR1 SGHRS, CDR2 YFSETQ. The CDR3 region is CASSFGLTQYF. CDR3 nucleotide sequence: TGCGCCAGCAGCTTCGGGTTGACCCAGTACTTC.

This clone was observed a single time. The chain joins TRBV7-9 to TRBJ1-1; D unclear. Germline lookup yields CDR1 SEHNR and CDR2 FQNEAQ (reference sequence). V lost 1 base to trimming and J lost 9 bases, with 12 bases between them. The CDR3 runs to 13 residues. The CDR3 region is CASSLDRGLKAFF. As DNA, the CDR3 is TGTGCCAGCAGCTTAGACCGGGGTCTTAAAGCTTTCTTT.

The gene calls are TRBV5-6 and TRBJ1-1, with D possibly TRBD1 on 5 matching bases. V lost 0 bases and J lost 12, with 21 bases in between. The CDR3 sequence is 15 residues long. Germline V lookup: CDR1 SGHDT, CDR2 YYEEEE. The CDR3 loop reads CASSLGLRLGQGTFF. The CDR3 nucleotides are TGTGCCAGCAGCTTGGGGCTCCGGCTGGGGCAGGGCACTTTCTTT.

The rearrangement links TRBV6-1 to TRBJ1-2; D is perhaps TRBD1 (6 bases). CDR1 and CDR2 (germline): MNHNS, SASEGT. The ends were cut back, 3 bases at V and 4 bases at J, with 9 bases in the middle. CDR3 size: 13 residues. The CDR3 spells CASSDRGAYGYTF. The CDR3 nucleotides are TGTGCCAGCAGTGATCGGGGGGCCTATGGCTACACCTTC.

The chain combines TRBV6-5 with TRBJ2-7, with 7 bases fitting TRBD1. Germline V CDR1 and CDR2: MNHEY, SVGAGI. The CDR3 loop spans 13 amino acids. The V segment lost 4 bases and the J segment 0 bases; nucleotides outside the gene matches: 0. The CDR3 here is CASSWDSSYEQYF. The CDR3 DNA reads TGTGCCAGCAGTTGGGACAGCTCCTACGAGCAGTACTTC.

The chain is built from TRBV13 and TRBJ1-3, with D perhaps TRBD1 (5 bases). There are 15 residues in the CDR3. V shed 6 bases and J shed 5 bases, with 17 bases lying between them. Germline CDR1 is PRHDT and CDR2 is FYEKMQ (reference sequence). Written as DNA, the CDR3 is TGTGCCAGCAGTCTCGGGGGGGGTTTGAGAAACACCATATATTTT. It encodes CASSLGGGLRNTIYF.

V gene TRBV9 combines with J gene TRBJ1-6, with 9 positions matching TRBD1. J lost 7 bases, V lost 0 bases, and 2 bases had no gene match. CDR3 length: 15 amino acids. Germline-derived CDR1 and CDR2 are SGDLS and YYNGEE. The CDR3 reads CASSVEDRGNSPLHF. CDR3 DNA sequence: TGTGCCAGCAGCGTAGAGGACAGGGGAAATTCACCCCTCCACTTT.

The rearrangement links TRBV5-1 to TRBJ2-2; 7 bases agree with TRBD2. J lost 5 bases, V lost 2 bases, and 6 bases had no gene match. There are 15 residues in the CDR3. Germline V gene lookup returns CDR1 SGHRS and CDR2 YFSETQ. CDR3 in amino acids: CASSFLAGATGELFF. DNA of the CDR3: TGCGCCAGCAGCTTTCTGGCGGGAGCTACCGGGGAGCTGTTTTTT. Combining the CDR3 with reference TRBV5-1 and TRBJ2-2 gives the whole variable domain KAGVTQTPRYLIKTRGQQVTLSCSPISGHRSVSWYQQTPGQGLQFLFEYFSETQRNKGNFPGRFSGRQFSNSRSEMNVSTLELGDSALYLCASSFLAGATGELFFGEGSRLTVL.

The V call is TRBV18, the J call TRBJ1-2; D unresolved. The CDR3 length is 14 residues. Deletions cut 3 bases from V and 3 bases from J, with 11 bases between. CDR1 is KGHSH, CDR2 LQKENI, per germline. The CDR3 DNA sequence: TGTGCCAGCTCACCCCAAGGAGGAGACTATGGCTACACCTTC. Protein sequence: CASSPQGGDYGYTF.

V gene TRBV9 combines with J gene TRBJ1-2; D is unclear. With 0 bases removed from V and 4 bases from J, the gap between germline ends came to 7 bases. The CDR3 extends over 13 amino acids. Germline assignment: CDR1 SGDLS and CDR2 YYNGEE. CDR3 region: CASSVDESYGYTF. CDR3 nucleotide sequence: TGTGCCAGCAGCGTAGATGAGAGCTATGGCTACACCTTC.

V is TRBV9 and J is TRBJ2-1; 9 nucleotides match TRBD1. CDR3 length: 15 residues. Trimming took 3 bases from V and 7 from J; bases not matched to a gene: 8. CDR1 is SGDLS, CDR2 YYNGEE, per germline. CDR3 in DNA: TGTGCCAGCAGCGGGGGACAGGGAGGAATGAATGAGCAGTTCTTC. Translated: CASSGGQGGMNEQFF.

The V call is TRBV5-4, the J call TRBJ2-2; a weak D match, TRBD2 (5 bases). The germline gives CDR1 SGHNT, CDR2 YYREEE (reference sequence). The CDR3 spans 16 residues. V was pared by 1 base and J by 0 bases, with 10 bases between. The CDR3 loop is CASSLKRETNTGELFF. The CDR3 region has the DNA TGTGCCAGCAGCTTGAAGAGGGAAACGAACACCGGGGAGCTGTTTTTT. The full variable domain, its missing parts supplied by reference TRBV5-4 and TRBJ2-2, is ETGVTQSPTHLIKTRGQQVTLRCSSQSGHNTVSWYQQALGQGPQFIFQYYREEENGRGNFPPRFSGLQFPNYSSELNVNALELDDSALYLCASSLKRETNTGELFFGEGSRLTVL.

The chain links TRBV7-2 to TRBJ2-1; TRBD2 matches at 8 bases. The CDR3 is 16 residues long. Germline CDR1 and CDR2: SGHTA and FQGNSA. V trimming: 0 bases; J trimming: 9 bases; junction bases outside the gene matches: 10. DNA of the CDR3: TGTGCCAGCAGCTTAGCGTCGTCGGGAGGGAAGTTTGAGCAGTTCTTC. It translates to CASSLASSGGKFEQFF.

The genes are TRBV29-1 and TRBJ2-2, with TRBD1 as a possible D gene (5 bases). This CDR3 has 13 residues. V was cut by 6 bases and J by 0 bases, with 8 bases left in between. From germline, CDR1 is SQVTM and CDR2 ANQGSEA. The CDR3 coding sequence is TGCAGCGTGTTGACAGCGAACACCGGGGAGCTGTTTTTT. As protein: CSVLTANTGELFF.

The CDR3 nucleotides read TGTGCCATCAGTGAAACACCGAACTATGGCTACACCTTC. It is translated as CAISETPNYGYTF. This chain connects TRBV10-3 to TRBJ1-2; D is ambiguous. V was trimmed by 3 bases and J by 2 bases, leaving 7 bases between them. Germline V gene data show CDR1 as ENHRY and CDR2 as SYGVKD. The CDR3 length is 13 residues.

V and J are TRBV5-1 and TRBJ2-2; 10 nucleotides align to TRBD1. CDR1 and CDR2 (germline): SGHRS, YFSETQ. CDR3 size: 17 residues. The V and J ends lost 4 bases and 5 bases, in that order; junction bases with no gene match: 11. CDR3 coding DNA: TGCGCCAGCAGCCCTCAAAAACCGGGACAGGGGACCGGGGAGCTGTTTTTT. Its translation: CASSPQKPGQGTGELFF.

The chain has TRBV9 and TRBJ2-7, with D tentatively TRBD2 (7 bases). The CDR3 has 14 amino acids. Germline CDR1 reads SGDLS; CDR2 reads YYNGEE. V was cut by 0 bases and J by 2 bases, with 9 bases left in between. The CDR3 reads CASSVEGGPYEQYF. Written as DNA, the CDR3 is TGTGCCAGCAGCGTAGAGGGGGGGCCCTACGAGCAGTACTTC.

The chain is built from TRBV5-1 and TRBJ2-3; a possible D gene is TRBD2 (6 bases). The CDR3 is made up of 17 amino acids. Trimming left V 0 bases short and J 2 bases short, with 16 bases between. The germline gives CDR1 SGHRS, CDR2 YFSETQ. The CDR3 loop reads CASSLASIAANTDTQYF. CDR3 sequence (DNA): TGCGCCAGCAGCTTGGCCTCGATAGCGGCAAACACAGATACGCAGTATTTT. The full variable domain, its missing parts supplied by reference TRBV5-1 and TRBJ2-3, is KAGVTQTPRYLIKTRGQQVTLSCSPISGHRSVSWYQQTPGQGLQFLFEYFSETQRNKGNFPGRFSGRQFSNSRSEMNVSTLELGDSALYLCASSLASIAANTDTQYFGPGTRLTVL.

The V gene is TRBV5-1, the J gene TRBJ2-3; D is possibly TRBD2 (5 bases). Germline V gene sequence: CDR1 SGHRS, CDR2 YFSETQ. CDR3 size: 14 residues. V dropped 1 base and J dropped 1 base, with 7 bases sitting between them. The CDR3 DNA reads as TGCGCCAGCAGCTTGCCCGGGGGCACAGATACGCAGTATTTT. Translating gives CASSLPGGTDTQYF.

This chain uses TRBV6-1 with TRBJ1-5; D unresolved. V was shortened by 0 bases and J by 2 bases, with 8 bases between the two germline ends. The CDR3 covers 15 residues. Germline assignment: CDR1 MNHNS and CDR2 SASEGT. Here the CDR3 DNA reads TGTGCCAGCAGTGAAGCAGGTGGAGGCAATCAGCCCCAGCATTTT. It specifies CASSEAGGGNQPQHF.

The V call is TRBV9, the J call TRBJ1-2; no clear D gene. V lost 1 base and J 5 bases, leaving 6 bases between the germline ends. CDR3 size: 12 residues. The germline V gene encodes CDR1 SGDLS and CDR2 YYNGEE. CDR3 nucleotides: TGTGCCAGCAGCGTATTCACTTATGGCTACACCTTC. Encoded protein: CASSVFTYGYTF. Full variable domain (rest looked up from reference TRBV9 and TRBJ1-2): DSGVTQTPKHLITATGQRVTLRCSPRSGDLSVYWYQQSLDQGLQFLIQYYNGEERAKGNILERFSAQQFPDLHSELNLSSLELGDSALYFCASSVFTYGYTFGSGTRLTVV.

This chain links TRBV7-2 with TRBJ1-5; D ambiguous. Trimming left V 1 base short and J 4 bases short, with 11 bases between. Germline V CDR1 and CDR2: SGHTA, FQGNSA. The CDR3 runs to 15 residues. CDR3 region: CASSLEEGLNQPQHF. CDR3 in DNA: TGTGCCAGCAGCTTAGAAGAGGGCCTGAATCAGCCCCAGCATTTT.